The next 5 T cell receptor beta chains were all read from a single sample in a study of blood T cell repertoires in COVID-19. Using immunoSEQ multiplex PCR, the repertoire was profiled, and TCRdb retains in-frame clones only, with some absent. The table has about 270,000 clones, less than 90% seen once; the top ten hold around 3%. The source material was PBMCs or T cells enriched from blood (not recorded which). The receptors were gathered from a woman between 45 and 60 years old who had recovered from COVID-19.

The chain recombines TRBV2 with TRBJ2-7; 8 bases are shared with TRBD1. V lost 5 bases to trimming and J lost 2 bases; unmatched junction nucleotides: 5. CDR1 and CDR2 from the germline V gene are SNHLY and FYNNEI. The CDR3 has 14 residues. The CDR3 sequence: CASSQQGGPYEQYF. CDR3 coding DNA: TGTGCCAGCAGTCAACAGGGGGGACCCTACGAGCAGTACTTC.

CDR3 sequence (DNA): TGTGCCAGTAGTAGGCGGGATAGCAATCAGCCCCAGCATTTT. Protein product: CASSRRDSNQPQHF. V is TRBV19 and J is TRBJ1-5; D ambiguous. The CDR3 covers 14 residues. The germline gives CDR1 LNHDA, CDR2 SQIVND (reference sequence). Deletions cut 4 bases from V and 0 bases from J, with 7 bases between.

The CDR3 protein is CASSNQGQVSTDTQYF. The CDR3 bases are TGTGCCAGTAGTAACCAGGGACAGGTGAGCACAGATACGCAGTATTTT. The chain links TRBV19 to TRBJ2-3; 8 bases align to TRBD1. V lost 4 bases, J lost 0 bases, and 6 bases stayed unmatched. The V gene's germline CDR1 is LNHDA and CDR2 SQIVND (reference sequence). The CDR3 spans 16 residues. Together with reference TRBV19 and TRBJ2-3, the CDR3 gives the full variable domain: DGGITQSPKYLFRKEGQNVTLSCEQNLNHDAMYWYRQDPGQGLRLIYYSQIVNDFQKGDIAEGYSVSREKKESFPLTVTSAQKNPTAFYLCASSNQGQVSTDTQYFGPGTRLTVL.

V and J are TRBV23-1 and TRBJ2-2; TRBD2 agrees at 10 bases. TRBV23-1 is labeled an ORF, and its function is uncertain. After removal of 11 bases from V and 4 bases from J, the junction contained 16 bases not matched to a gene. The CDR3 covers 17 residues. The CDR3 sequence: CASRRTSGTTCTGELFF. CDR3 DNA: TGCGCCTCCCGGCGGACTAGCGGCACAACGTGCACCGGGGAGCTGTTTTTT.

The rearrangement uses TRBV19 and TRBJ1-1, with D perhaps TRBD1 (6 bases). The CDR3 covers 13 residues. Germline-derived CDR1 and CDR2 are LNHDA and SQIVND (reference sequence). V gave up 6 bases and J gave up 1 base, with 9 bases separating them. The CDR3 DNA reads TGTGCCAGTAGCGGACAGACGAACACTGAAGCTTTCTTT. Translating gives CASSGQTNTEAFF. The full variable domain, with the rest looked up from reference TRBV19 and TRBJ1-1, is DGGITQSPKYLFRKEGQNVTLSCEQNLNHDAMYWYRQDPGQGLRLIYYSQIVNDFQKGDIAEGYSVSREKKESFPLTVTSAQKNPTAFYLCASSGQTNTEAFFGQGTRLTVV.